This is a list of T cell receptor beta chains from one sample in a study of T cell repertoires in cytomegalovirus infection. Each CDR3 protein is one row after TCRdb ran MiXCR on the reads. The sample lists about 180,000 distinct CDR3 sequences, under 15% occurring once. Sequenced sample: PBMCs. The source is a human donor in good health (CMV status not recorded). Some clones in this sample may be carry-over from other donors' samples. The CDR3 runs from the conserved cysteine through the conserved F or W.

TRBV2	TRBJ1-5	CASSEESWRSRGHF
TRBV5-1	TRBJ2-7	CASSLDTLGSYEQYF
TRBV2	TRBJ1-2	CASSGDGYGYTF
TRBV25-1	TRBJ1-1	CASSESGNLNTEAFF
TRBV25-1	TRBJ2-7	CASTRSRVNEQYF
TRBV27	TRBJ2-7	CASSRQGTRGEQYF
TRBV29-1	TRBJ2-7	CSVESDRHEQYF
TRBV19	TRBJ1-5	CASKAEERVVGNQPQHF
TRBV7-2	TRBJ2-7	CASSLKGVYEQYF
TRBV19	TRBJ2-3	CASSTAGTGGPDTQYF
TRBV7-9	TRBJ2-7	CASSERDRPSYEQYF
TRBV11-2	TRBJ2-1	CASSPLLGSSYNEQFF
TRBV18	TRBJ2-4	CASSLQASPGNIQYF
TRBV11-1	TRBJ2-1	CASSFGQGYNEQFF
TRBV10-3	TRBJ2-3	CAISGDVDTQYF
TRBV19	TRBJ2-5	CASRDPGPRETQYF
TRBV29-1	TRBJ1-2	CSVEEGGGDGYTF
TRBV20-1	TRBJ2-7	CSALPRDEQYF
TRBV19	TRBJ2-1	CASRLLAGAYNEQFF
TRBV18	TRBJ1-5	CASSPQQQGDQPQHF